This TCR beta chain was recorded in a study of T cell repertoires in cytomegalovirus infection. Study details: As its CMV epitopes, the study selected recently identified HLA-C-restricted and well-studied HLA-B-restricted targets.

On this clonotype itself: Its antigen is unidentified.

Looked up from germline, CDR1 is SGHTA and CDR2 is FQGNSA. The CDR3 loop spans 15 amino acids. V was shortened by 1 base and J by 7 bases, with 15 bases between the two germline ends. Broader study findings: Public TCR beta family frequency separated CMV-and-HLA carriers, including in an independent cohort.

TCRdb reprocessed the reads via MiXCR and lists one record per CDR3 protein. The repertoire consists of over 250,000 distinct CDR3 sequences, with 20% to 25% occurring once and the leading ten covering about 21%. The V call is TRBV7-2, the J call TRBJ2-3; TRBD2 is a possible D gene (5 bases). The source of this sequence is a human donor in good health (CMV status not recorded). Some clones in this sample may be carry-over from other donors' samples. The sample consisted of cultured PBMCs, taken from culture after CMV antigen stimulation. This CDR3 reads CASSLDAGVGNTQYF. In nucleotides, the CDR3 is TGTGCCAGCAGCTTAGACGCGGGCGTGGGGAATACGCAGTATTTT.